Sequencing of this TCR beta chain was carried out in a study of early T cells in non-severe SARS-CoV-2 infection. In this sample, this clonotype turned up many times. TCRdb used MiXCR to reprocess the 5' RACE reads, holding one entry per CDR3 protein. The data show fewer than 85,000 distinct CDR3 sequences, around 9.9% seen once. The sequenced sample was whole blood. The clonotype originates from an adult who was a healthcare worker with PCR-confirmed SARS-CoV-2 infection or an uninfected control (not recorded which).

The CDR3 DNA sequence: TGTGCCAGCAGTATCCGGGAGAGGGACACCGGGGAGCTGTTTTTT. The encoded protein is CASSIRERDTGELFF. The chain couples TRBV25-1 to TRBJ2-2; D may be TRBD2 (6 bases). The CDR3 sequence is 15 residues long. V lost 5 bases and J lost 3, with 13 bases in between. Germline assignment: CDR1 MGHDK and CDR2 SYGVNS.